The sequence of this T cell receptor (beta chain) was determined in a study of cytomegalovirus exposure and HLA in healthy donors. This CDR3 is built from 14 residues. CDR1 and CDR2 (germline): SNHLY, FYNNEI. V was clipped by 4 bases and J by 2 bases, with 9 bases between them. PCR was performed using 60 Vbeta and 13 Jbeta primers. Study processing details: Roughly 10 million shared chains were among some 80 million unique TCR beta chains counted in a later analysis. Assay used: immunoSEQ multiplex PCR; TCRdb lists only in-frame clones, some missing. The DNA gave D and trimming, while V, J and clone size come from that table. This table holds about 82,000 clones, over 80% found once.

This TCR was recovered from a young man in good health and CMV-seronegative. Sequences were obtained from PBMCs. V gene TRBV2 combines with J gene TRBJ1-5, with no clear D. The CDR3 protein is CASSALEGNQPQHF. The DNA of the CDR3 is TGTGCCAGCAGTGCCTTGGAGGGCAATCAGCCCCAGCATTTT.